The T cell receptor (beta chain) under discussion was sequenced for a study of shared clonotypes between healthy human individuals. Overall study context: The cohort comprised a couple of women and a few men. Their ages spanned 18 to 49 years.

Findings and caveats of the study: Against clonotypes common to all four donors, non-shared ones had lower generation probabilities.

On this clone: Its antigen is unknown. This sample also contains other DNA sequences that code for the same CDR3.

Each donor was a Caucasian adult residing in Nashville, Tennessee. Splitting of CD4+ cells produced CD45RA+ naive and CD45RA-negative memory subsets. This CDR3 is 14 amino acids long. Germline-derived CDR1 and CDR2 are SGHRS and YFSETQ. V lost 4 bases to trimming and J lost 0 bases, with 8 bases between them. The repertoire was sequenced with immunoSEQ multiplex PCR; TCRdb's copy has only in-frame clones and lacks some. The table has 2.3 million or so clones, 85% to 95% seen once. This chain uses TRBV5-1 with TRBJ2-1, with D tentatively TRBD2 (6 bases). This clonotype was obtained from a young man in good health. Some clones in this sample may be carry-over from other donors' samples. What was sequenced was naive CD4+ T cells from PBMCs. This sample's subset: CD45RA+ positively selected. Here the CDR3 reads CASSRESSYNEQFF. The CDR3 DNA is TGCGCCAGCAGCCGGGAGAGCTCCTACAATGAGCAGTTCTTC.